This entry concerns a single T cell receptor (beta chain). No cognate antigen has been identified for it. Per-base quality was not reported, and no clone a single base away is much larger than it. This sample was taken from a study of cytotoxic CD8 clonotypes in ibrutinib-treated CLL (dated by TCRdb to the early 2020s). Background for the entire study: The cohort had 11 relapsed/refractory and 15 treatment-naive patients; roughly 18 were IGHV unmutated. Partial responses were observed in 24 patients and complete responses in 2; after a median follow-up of 68 months, remission was maintained in 14 patients and progression was observed in approximately 12. The response samples were drawn at a median of around eleven months into treatment, with a range of about 6 to 40 months. On average, each sample had a few hundred thousand productive templates and around 100,000 productive rearrangements. Of the approximately 86 people in the trial, about 27 had longitudinal samples available. Cryopreserved peripheral blood mononuclear cells were obtained prior to treatment, at the time of response, and at either disease progression or sustained remission.

A MiSeq instrument was used for deep resolution sequencing, which targeted depths ranging from 1 in 1 million up to 1 in 200,000 T cells, with coverage averaging 10x for each clonotype. The immunoSEQ hsTCRB Kit was used to generate the TCR beta libraries. Processing in the source paper ran as follows. Data were analyzed with ImmunoSEQ Data Assistant and ImmunoSEQ Analyzer, with V, D and J genes assigned per IMGT definitions. Clonality, which ranges from 0 to 1, was calculated by subtracting the normalized Shannon entropy of productive rearrangement frequencies from one. Only overrepresented clonotypes making up at least 0.05% of each patient's repertoire were included in the public clonotype analysis. About a dozen age-matched healthy donor repertoires from immuneACCESS served as clonality controls. TCRdb re-hosts the immuneACCESS table, in-frame sequences only. Its copies lack some clones; in the studies checked, an unresolved V gene accounts for under half of them, and the cause for the rest is not known. Clone size and V and J calls were adopted from that table, with D and trimming inferred from the DNA. The sample profile shows approximately 300,000 clones; around four fifths of them were found once. Under 8.5% of the sample rests with the top ten.

Around 2 micrograms of genomic DNA were extracted from cryopreserved PBMCs for TCR beta library preparation. Longitudinal blood samples from CLL patients on ibrutinib monotherapy were analyzed using high-throughput TCR beta sequencing. The patients took part in an open-label, single-center phase 2 trial of ibrutinib monotherapy. What the study reported, not specific to this receptor: At baseline, clonality was higher than in age-matched healthy donors and showed a strong correlation with circulating CD8+ T-cell counts. Clonality rose at ibrutinib response, remained stable during sustained remission, and dropped back toward baseline at progression. Sampling times were not matched between patients in sustained remission and patients whose disease was progressing, and lymph node repertoires were not examined. Public clonotypes were rare and either shrank or stayed stable during treatment, and the rise in clonality at ibrutinib response reflected expansion of private clonotypes.

The TCR originated in a human donor with chronic lymphocytic leukemia. The sequenced sample was PBMCs, obtained before ibrutinib treatment.

The DNA sequence follows: TGTGCCAGACGAGGGGGCGAGACCCAGTACTTC. It encodes CARRGGETQYF. The rearrangement combines TRBV2 with TRBJ2-5, with TRBD1 identical over 7 junction bases. Including the terminal cysteine and phenylalanine, the CDR3 comprises 11 residues. The CDR3 DNA has 33 bases and is translated from base 1. Trimming accounts for 9 bases at V and 5 bases at J, while the number of junction bases matched to no gene is 3. The germline V gene specifies SNHLY as CDR1 and FYNNEI as CDR2. Reference TRBV2 and TRBJ2-5 proteins supply the regions before and after the CDR3; the full variable domain is: EPEVTQTPSHQVTQMGQEVILRCVPISNHLYFYWYRQILGQKVEFLVSFYNNEISEKSEIFDDQFSVERPDGSNFTLKIRSTKLEDSAMYFCARRGGETQYFGPGTRLLVL.